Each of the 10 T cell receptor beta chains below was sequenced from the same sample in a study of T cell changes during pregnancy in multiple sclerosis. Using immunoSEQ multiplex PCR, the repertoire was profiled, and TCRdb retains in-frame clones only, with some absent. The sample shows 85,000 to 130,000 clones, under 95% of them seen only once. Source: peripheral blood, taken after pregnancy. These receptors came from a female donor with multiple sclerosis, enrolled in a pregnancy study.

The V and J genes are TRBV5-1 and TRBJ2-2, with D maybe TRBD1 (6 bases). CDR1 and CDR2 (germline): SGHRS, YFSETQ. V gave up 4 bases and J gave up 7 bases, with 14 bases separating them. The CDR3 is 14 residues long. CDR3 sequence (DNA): TGCGCCAGCAGCACGGGACACCCTGGCGGGGAGCTGTTTTTT. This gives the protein CASSTGHPGGELFF.

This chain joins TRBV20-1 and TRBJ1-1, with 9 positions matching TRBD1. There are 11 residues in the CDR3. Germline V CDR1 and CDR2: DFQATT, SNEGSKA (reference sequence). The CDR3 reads CRGGQGTEAFF. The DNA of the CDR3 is TGCAGGGGGGGACAGGGCACTGAAGCTTTCTTT.

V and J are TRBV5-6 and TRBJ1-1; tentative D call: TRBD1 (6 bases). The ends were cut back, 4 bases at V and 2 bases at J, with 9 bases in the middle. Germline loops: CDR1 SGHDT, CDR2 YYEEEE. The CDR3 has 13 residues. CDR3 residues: CASSPGTNTEAFF. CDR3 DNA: TGTGCCAGCAGCCCCGGGACAAACACTGAAGCTTTCTTT.

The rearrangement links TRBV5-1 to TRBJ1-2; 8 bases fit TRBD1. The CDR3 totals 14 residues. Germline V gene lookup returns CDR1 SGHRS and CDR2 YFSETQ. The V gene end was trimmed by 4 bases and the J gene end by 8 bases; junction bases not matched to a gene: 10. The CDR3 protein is CASSEMTGVKGYTF. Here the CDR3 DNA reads TGCGCCAGCAGCGAGATGACAGGGGTAAAGGGCTACACCTTC. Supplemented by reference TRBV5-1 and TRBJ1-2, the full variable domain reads KAGVTQTPRYLIKTRGQQVTLSCSPISGHRSVSWYQQTPGQGLQFLFEYFSETQRNKGNFPGRFSGRQFSNSRSEMNVSTLELGDSALYLCASSEMTGVKGYTFGSGTRLTVV.

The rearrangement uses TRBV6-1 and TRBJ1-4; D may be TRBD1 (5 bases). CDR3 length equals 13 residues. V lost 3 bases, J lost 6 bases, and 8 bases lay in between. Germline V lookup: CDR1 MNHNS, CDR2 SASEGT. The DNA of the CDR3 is TGTGCCAGCAGTGACAGGGTTGATGAAAAACTGTTTTTT. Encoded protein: CASSDRVDEKLFF.

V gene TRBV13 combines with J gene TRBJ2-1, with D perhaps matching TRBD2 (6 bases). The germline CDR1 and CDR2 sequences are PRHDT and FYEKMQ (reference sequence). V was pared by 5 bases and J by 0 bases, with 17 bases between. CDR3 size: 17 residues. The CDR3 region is CASSPEFGGTSYNEQFF. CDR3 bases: TGTGCCAGCAGCCCGGAGTTCGGCGGGACCTCCTACAATGAGCAGTTCTTC.

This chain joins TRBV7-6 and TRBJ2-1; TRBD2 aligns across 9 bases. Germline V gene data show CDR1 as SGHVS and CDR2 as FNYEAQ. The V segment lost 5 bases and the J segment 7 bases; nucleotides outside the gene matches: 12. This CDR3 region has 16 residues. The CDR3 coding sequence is TGTGCCAGCAGCCCTATGGATAGCGGGAGACCTAATGAGCAGTTCTTC. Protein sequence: CASSPMDSGRPNEQFF.

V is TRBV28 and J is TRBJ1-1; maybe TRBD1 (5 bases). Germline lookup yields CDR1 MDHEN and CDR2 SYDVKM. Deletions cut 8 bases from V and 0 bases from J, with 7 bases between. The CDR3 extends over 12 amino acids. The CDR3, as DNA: TGTGCCAGCGGGGCTATGAACACTGAAGCTTTCTTT. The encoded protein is CASGAMNTEAFF.

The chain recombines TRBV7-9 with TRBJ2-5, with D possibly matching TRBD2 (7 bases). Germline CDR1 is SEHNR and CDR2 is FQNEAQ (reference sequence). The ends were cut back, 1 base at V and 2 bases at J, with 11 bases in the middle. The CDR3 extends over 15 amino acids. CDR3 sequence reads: CASSLGAGAQETQYF. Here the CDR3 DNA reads TGTGCCAGCAGCTTAGGGGCGGGGGCACAAGAGACCCAGTACTTC.

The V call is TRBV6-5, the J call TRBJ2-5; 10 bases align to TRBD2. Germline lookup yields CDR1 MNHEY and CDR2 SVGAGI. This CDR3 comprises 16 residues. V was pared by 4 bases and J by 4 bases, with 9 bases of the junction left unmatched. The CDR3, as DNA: TGTGCCAGCAGTTTGAACAGGCTAGCGGGGGCAGAGACCCAGTACTTC. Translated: CASSLNRLAGAETQYF.